The present T cell receptor beta chain was sequenced within a study of beta chain features in type 1 diabetes. Study-wide findings and caveats: When Type 1 diabetes patients were examined, their TCRB CDR3s proved moderately but significantly shorter in all four CD4+ subsets. Whether HLA type affects TCRB rearrangement stayed undetermined in the present work.

Sequencing targeted expressed TCRB transcripts, as all isolated RNA had been reverse transcribed. Profiling relied on immunoSEQ multiplex PCR, and the TCRdb table lists in-frame clones only, not all of them. This sample has 150,000 to 170,000 clones; 9% to 12% occur once, and the top ten carry 0.4% to 0.55%. Per the germline V gene, CDR1 is MDHEN and CDR2 is SYDVKM. The CDR3 loop spans 15 amino acids. The ends lost 5 bases at V and 10 bases at J; junction bases unmatched: 10. The table lists this clone with a few counts. The antigen is not known. The sequenced sample consisted of central memory CD4+ T cells from blood. The rearrangement joins TRBV28 to TRBJ2-1; 11 positions agree with TRBD1. The source is a man between 25 and 39 years old with type 1 diabetes. CDR3 sequence: CASSGQGALSHEQFF. In nucleotides, the CDR3 is TGTGCCAGCAGTGGACAGGGGGCCCTATCGCACGAGCAGTTCTTC. The full variable domain, in which reference TRBV28 and TRBJ2-1 provide the parts outside the CDR3, is DVKVTQSSRYLVKRTGEKVFLECVQDMDHENMFWYRQDPGLGLRLIYFSYDVKMKEKGDIPEGYSVSREKKERFSLILESASTNQTSMYLCASSGQGALSHEQFFGPGTRLTVL.